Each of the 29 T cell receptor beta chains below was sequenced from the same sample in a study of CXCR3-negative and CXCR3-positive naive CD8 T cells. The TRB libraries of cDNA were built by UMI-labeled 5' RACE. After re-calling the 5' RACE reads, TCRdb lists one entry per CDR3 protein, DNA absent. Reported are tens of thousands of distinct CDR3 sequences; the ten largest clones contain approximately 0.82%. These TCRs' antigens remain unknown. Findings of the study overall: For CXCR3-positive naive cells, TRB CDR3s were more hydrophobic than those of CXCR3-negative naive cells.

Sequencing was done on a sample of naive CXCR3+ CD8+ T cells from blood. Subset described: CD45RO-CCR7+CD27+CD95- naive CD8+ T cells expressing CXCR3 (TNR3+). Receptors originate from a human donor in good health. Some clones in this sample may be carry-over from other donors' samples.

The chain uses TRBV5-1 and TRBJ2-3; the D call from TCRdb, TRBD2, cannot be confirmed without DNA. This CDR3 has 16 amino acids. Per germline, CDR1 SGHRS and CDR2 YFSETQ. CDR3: CASSFSLTRDTDTQYF.

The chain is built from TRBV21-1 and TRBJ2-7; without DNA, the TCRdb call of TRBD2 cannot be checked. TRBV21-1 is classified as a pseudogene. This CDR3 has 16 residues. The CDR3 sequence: CASSKATGGTSAEQYF.

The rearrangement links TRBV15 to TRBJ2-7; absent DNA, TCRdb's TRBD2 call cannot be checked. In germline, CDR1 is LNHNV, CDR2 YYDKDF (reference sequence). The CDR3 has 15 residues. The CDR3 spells CATSGSSGDSYEQYF.

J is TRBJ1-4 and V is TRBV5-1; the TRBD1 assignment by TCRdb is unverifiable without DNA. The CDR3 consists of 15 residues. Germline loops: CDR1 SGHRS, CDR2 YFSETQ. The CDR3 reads CASSLDWGTNEKLFF.

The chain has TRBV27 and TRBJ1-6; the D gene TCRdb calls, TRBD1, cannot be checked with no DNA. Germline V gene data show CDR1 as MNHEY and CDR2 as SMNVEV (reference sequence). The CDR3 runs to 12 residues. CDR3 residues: CASSSTGRPLHF.

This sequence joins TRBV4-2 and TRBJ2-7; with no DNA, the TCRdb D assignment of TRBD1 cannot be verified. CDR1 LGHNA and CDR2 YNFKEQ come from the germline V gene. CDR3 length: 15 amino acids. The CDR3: CASSHRDGEAYEQYF.

The CDR3 here is CAISQTDGKNIQYF. The chain links TRBV10-3 to TRBJ2-4. The CDR3 is 14 amino acids. The germline V gene encodes CDR1 ENHRY and CDR2 SYGVKD.

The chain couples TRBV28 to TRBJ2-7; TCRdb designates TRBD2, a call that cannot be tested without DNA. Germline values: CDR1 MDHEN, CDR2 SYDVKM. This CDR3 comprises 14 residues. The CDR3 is CASSFSSRATEQYF.

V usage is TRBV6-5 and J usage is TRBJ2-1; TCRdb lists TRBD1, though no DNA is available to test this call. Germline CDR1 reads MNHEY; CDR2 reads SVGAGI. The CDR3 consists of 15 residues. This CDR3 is CASTYGGGPFDEQFF.

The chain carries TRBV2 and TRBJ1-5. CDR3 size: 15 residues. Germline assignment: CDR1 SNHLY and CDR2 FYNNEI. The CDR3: CASSVRPYSNQPQHF.

The CDR3 region is CASSISGLRLAGYEQYF. The V gene is TRBV19, the J gene TRBJ2-7; TCRdb's D call of TRBD2 is untestable without DNA. The germline CDR1 and CDR2 sequences are LNHDA and SQIVND (reference sequence). The length of the CDR3 is 17 residues.

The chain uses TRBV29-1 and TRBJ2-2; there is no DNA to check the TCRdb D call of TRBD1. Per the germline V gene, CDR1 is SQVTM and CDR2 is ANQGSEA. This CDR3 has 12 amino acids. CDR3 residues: CSVWGTTGELFF.

CDR3 in amino acids: CASSLPGPLYEQYF. The chain has TRBV7-2 and TRBJ2-7; no DNA is available, so the TRBD2 call from TCRdb remains unchecked. The CDR3 consists of 14 residues. Germline V CDR1 and CDR2: SGHTA, FQGNSA.

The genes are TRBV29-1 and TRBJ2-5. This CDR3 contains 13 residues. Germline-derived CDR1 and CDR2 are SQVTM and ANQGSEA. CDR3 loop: CSALVSYQETQYF.

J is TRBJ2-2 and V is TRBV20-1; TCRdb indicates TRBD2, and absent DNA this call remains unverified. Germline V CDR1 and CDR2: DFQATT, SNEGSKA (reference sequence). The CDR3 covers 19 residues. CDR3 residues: CSARGWDSQSYKNTGELFF.

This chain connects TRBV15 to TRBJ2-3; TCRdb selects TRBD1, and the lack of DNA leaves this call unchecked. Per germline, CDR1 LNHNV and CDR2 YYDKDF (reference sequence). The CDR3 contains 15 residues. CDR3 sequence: CATSADGGPEDTQYF.

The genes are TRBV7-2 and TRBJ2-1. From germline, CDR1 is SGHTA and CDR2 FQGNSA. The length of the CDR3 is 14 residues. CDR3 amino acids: CASSPGSHYNEQFF.

The chain's CDR3 is CASSLALNTREETQYF. The chain joins TRBV5-1 to TRBJ2-5; TCRdb returns TRBD2, unconfirmable since there is no DNA. Per germline, CDR1 SGHRS and CDR2 YFSETQ. This CDR3 has 16 amino acids.

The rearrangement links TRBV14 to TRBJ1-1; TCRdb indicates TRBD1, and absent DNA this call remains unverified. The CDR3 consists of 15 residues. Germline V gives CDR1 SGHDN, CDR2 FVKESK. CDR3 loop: CASSLGYRTDLEAFF.

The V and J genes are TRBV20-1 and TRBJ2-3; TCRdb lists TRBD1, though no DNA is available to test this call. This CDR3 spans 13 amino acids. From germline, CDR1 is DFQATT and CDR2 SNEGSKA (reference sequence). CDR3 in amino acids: CSAREGEADTQYF.

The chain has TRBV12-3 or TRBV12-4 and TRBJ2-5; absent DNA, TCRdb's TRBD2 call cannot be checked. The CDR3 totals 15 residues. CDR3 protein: CASTLGPGDLETQYF.

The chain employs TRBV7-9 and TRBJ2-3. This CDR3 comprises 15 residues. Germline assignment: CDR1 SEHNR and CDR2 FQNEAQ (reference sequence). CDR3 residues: CASSLATGASDTQYF.

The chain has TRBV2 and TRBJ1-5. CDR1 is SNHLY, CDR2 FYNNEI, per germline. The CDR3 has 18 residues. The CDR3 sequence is CASSEEGIPLRGNQPQHF.

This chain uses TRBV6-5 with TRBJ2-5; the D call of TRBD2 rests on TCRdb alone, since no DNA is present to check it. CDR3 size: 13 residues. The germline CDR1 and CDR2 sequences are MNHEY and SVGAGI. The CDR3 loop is CASSYSSPRAQYF.

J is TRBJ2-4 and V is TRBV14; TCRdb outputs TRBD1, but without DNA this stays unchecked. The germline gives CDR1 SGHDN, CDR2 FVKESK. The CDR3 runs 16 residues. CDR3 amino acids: CASSQDKGSAKNIQYF.

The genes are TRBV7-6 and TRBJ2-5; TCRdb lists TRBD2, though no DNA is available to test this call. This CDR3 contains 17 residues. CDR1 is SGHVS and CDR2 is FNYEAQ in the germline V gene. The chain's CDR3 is CASSLVYVGGEGETQYF.

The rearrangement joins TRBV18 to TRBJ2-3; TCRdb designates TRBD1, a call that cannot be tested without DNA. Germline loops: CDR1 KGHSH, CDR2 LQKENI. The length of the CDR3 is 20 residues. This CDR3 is CASSPPPGYQGEGRTDTQYF.

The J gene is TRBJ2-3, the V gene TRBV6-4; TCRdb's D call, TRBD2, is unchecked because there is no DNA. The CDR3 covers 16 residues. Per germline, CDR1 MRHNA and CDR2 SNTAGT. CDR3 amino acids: CASSEDGGASTDTQYF.

This CDR3 reads CASGRRRTSGGDTQYF. The chain recombines TRBV28 with TRBJ2-3; the D call from TCRdb, TRBD2, cannot be confirmed without DNA. The CDR3 has 16 residues. Looked up from germline, CDR1 is MDHEN and CDR2 is SYDVKM.